This T cell receptor (beta chain) was retrieved from a study of cytomegalovirus exposure and HLA in healthy donors. The CDR3 is made up of 15 amino acids. Germline V gene lookup returns CDR1 MGHRA and CDR2 YSYEKL. V was pared by 1 base and J by 3 bases, with 9 bases between. For this clone: No antigen is known for it.

PCR was performed using 60 Vbeta and 13 Jbeta primers. Profiled with immunoSEQ multiplex PCR; TCRdb holds only in-frame clones, not every one. Counted here are around 150,000 clones, over 60% occurring once; the ten biggest clones make up approximately 1.8%. The donors comprised healthy bone marrow donors. Findings and caveats of the study: Among TCR sequences, most were rare, though some public TCRs appeared in many donors. Sequencing depth across donors, presence/absence analyses assumed, was roughly uniform.

The TCR sequence derives from a man aged 35-49 years in good health and CMV-seronegative. The specimen sequenced was PBMCs. This chain links TRBV4-1 with TRBJ2-2; no reliable D call. CDR3 protein: CASSQVPGDTGELFF. The CDR3 coding sequence is TGCGCCAGCAGCCAAGTTCCGGGTGACACCGGGGAGCTGTTTTTT.